The 9 T cell receptor beta chains below come from one sample, sequenced in a study of T cell responses to AZD1222 COVID-19 vaccine. The repertoire was sequenced with immunoSEQ multiplex PCR; TCRdb's copy has only in-frame clones and lacks some. The table lists 150,000 to 200,000 clones, 85% to 90% of them singletons. Sequenced material: peripheral blood, taken 28 days after the second dose of the MenACWY control vaccine. All receptors come from an adult who received the MenACWY meningococcal vaccine as a control.

This chain connects TRBV7-9 to TRBJ1-5; D unresolved. CDR3 length: 16 amino acids. The germline CDR1 and CDR2 sequences are SEHNR and FQNEAQ (reference sequence). V shed 1 base and J shed 2 bases, with 12 bases lying between them. The CDR3 protein is CASSLVGRGGNQPQHF. DNA for the CDR3: TGTGCCAGCAGCTTAGTGGGTCGGGGTGGCAATCAGCCCCAGCATTTT. The whole variable domain, filled in from reference TRBV7-9 and TRBJ1-5, reads DTGVSQNPRHKITKRGQNVTFRCDPISEHNRLYWYRQTLGQGPEFLTYFQNEAQLEKSRLLSDRFSAERPKGSFSTLEIQRTEQGDSAMYLCASSLVGRGGNQPQHFGDGTRLSIL.

The gene calls are TRBV18 and TRBJ2-7; perhaps TRBD2 as D (6 bases). V was shortened by 0 bases and J by 6 bases, with 9 bases between the two germline ends. Germline CDR1 reads KGHSH; CDR2 reads LQKENI. The CDR3 has 13 amino acids. The CDR3 nucleotides are TGTGCCAGCTCACCACCGGAGGGTTCCGAGCAGTACTTC. This encodes CASSPPEGSEQYF. The complete variable domain, with remaining parts taken from reference TRBV18 and TRBJ2-7, reads NAGVMQNPRHLVRRRGQEARLRCSPMKGHSHVYWYRQLPEEGLKFMVYLQKENIIDESGMPKERFSAEFPKEGPSILRIQQVVRGDSAAYFCASSPPEGSEQYFGPGTRLTVT.

V is TRBV9 and J is TRBJ2-1; the match to TRBD2 covers 11 bases. The CDR3 covers 16 residues. Germline values: CDR1 SGDLS, CDR2 YYNGEE. The V and J ends lost 4 bases and 6 bases, in that order; junction bases with no gene match: 9. The CDR3 DNA follows: TGTGCCAGCAGCCCCCAGACTAGCGGGATCTTCAATGAGCAGTTCTTC. This translates into CASSPQTSGIFNEQFF.

The chain couples TRBV12-3 or TRBV12-4 to TRBJ1-1; D is unclear. The CDR3 runs 13 residues. Trimming left V 7 bases short and J 3 bases short, with 12 bases between. The CDR3 is CASTNEGYTEAFF. CDR3 DNA: TGTGCCAGCACCAATGAAGGGTACACTGAAGCTTTCTTT.

This sequence joins TRBV10-3 and TRBJ2-3; unclear D gene. The V and J ends lost 4 bases and 0 bases respectively, with 8 bases between them. The CDR3 is 14 amino acids. Germline V lookup: CDR1 ENHRY, CDR2 SYGVKD. The CDR3 region is CAISVFGSTDTQYF. In DNA, the CDR3 is TGTGCCATCAGTGTCTTCGGGAGCACAGATACGCAGTATTTT.

The chain combines TRBV29-1 with TRBJ1-5; TRBD1 is a possible D gene (6 bases). There are 13 residues in the CDR3. CDR1 and CDR2 (germline): SQVTM, ANQGSEA. Between the trimmed V and J ends, which lost 6 bases and 1 base, there was a span of 10 bases. The CDR3 DNA follows: TGCAGCGTATTGGACAGCAGCAATCAGCCCCAGCATTTT. The encoded protein is CSVLDSSNQPQHF.

The chain links TRBV19 to TRBJ1-1, with D possibly TRBD1 on 5 matching bases. The CDR3 is 13 amino acids. Germline CDR1 LNHDA, CDR2 SQIVND (reference sequence). V lost 7 bases, J lost 1 base, and 10 bases lay in between. CDR3 sequence reads: CASKRGSNTEAFF. CDR3 sequence (DNA): TGTGCCAGTAAGAGGGGTTCGAACACTGAAGCTTTCTTT.

The gene calls are TRBV5-1 and TRBJ1-6; D is possibly TRBD1 (5 bases). CDR3 length equals 16 residues. Germline CDR1 and CDR2: SGHRS and YFSETQ. The germline V and J ends were trimmed by 3 bases and 5 bases, with 15 bases remaining between them. The CDR3 spells CASSSYVQENNSPLHF. The CDR3 bases are TGCGCCAGCAGCTCCTACGTACAGGAGAATAATTCACCCCTCCACTTT.

This chain links TRBV10-2 with TRBJ1-2; perhaps TRBD1 as D (5 bases). With 6 bases removed from V and 4 bases from J, the gap between germline ends came to 15 bases. The CDR3 is 14 residues long. From germline, CDR1 is WSHSY and CDR2 SAAADI. CDR3 nucleotide sequence: TGCGCCAGCAGCACGGGACGACGGACCTATGGCTACACCTTC. Translation: CASSTGRRTYGYTF.